This T cell receptor (beta chain) is from a study of shared T cell receptors in the human thymus. Clones were read by immunoSEQ multiplex PCR, and TCRdb kept only the in-frame ones, dropping some. The sample has about 660,000 clones, around 87% seen once. Deletions cut 5 bases from V and 3 bases from J, with 14 bases between. Germline assignment: CDR1 SSHAT and CDR2 FNYEAQ (reference sequence). The CDR3 consists of 15 residues. In addition, the sample was reused for a study of human thymus T cells. That report notes: Finnish infants who were healthy and having corrective surgery for congenital heart defects made up the donors. Resections removed during corrective heart surgery provided the thymus tissue used. Related reports documented highly overlapping thymic repertoires among unrelated individuals.

This clonotype was sampled from a boy younger than two with a congenital heart defect. Specimen: thymocytes. V and J are TRBV7-7 and TRBJ2-1, with a tentative D call TRBD2 (7 bases). The DNA for the CDR3 is TGTGCCAGCAGCCCGGGCGGGGGCGGCTACAATGAGCAGTTCTTC. As protein: CASSPGGGGYNEQFF.